The 27 T cell receptor beta chains below were found in one sample sequenced in a study of T cell responses to AZD1222 COVID-19 vaccine (dated by TCRdb to about 2021). Sample time point, as interpreted from the label and publication: baseline before first vaccination. Receptor libraries were prepared by the immunoSEQ multiplex PCR assay. TCRdb stores this immuneACCESS table with in-frame sequences only. Part of the clones is absent; in the studies checked, under half of the shortfall reflects unresolved V genes, and no reason is known for the rest. The sample profile shows approximately 110,000 clones; 89% of them were found once. The ten largest clonotypes hold 4.4% of the sample. The sample was peripheral blood, taken on day 0 of AZD1222 vaccination. The source of these receptors is an adult in good health.

The gene calls are TRBV7-8 and TRBJ1-2; no clear D gene. This CDR3 has 12 residues. The V end was cut by 4 bases, the J end by 8 bases, with 11 bases between. Germline CDR1 and CDR2: SGHVS and FQNEAQ. CDR3 in amino acids: CASSSGPGGYTF. The CDR3 region has the DNA TGTGCCAGCAGCTCAGGTCCGGGCGGCTACACCTTC.

The CDR3 here is CASRLGNRRSSYNSPLHF. CDR3 sequence (DNA): TGTGCCAGCAGGCTCGGAAATCGGAGAAGCTCCTATAATTCACCCCTCCACTTT. J is TRBJ1-6 and V is TRBV3-1 (or the pseudogene TRBV3-2); D remains unclear. Trimming pared 6 bases from V and 0 bases from J, leaving 18 bases between. Germline CDR1 reads LGHDT; CDR2 reads YNNKEL (reference sequence). This CDR3 has 18 residues.

The J gene is TRBJ1-1, the V gene TRBV7-6; D is undetermined. In germline, CDR1 is SGHVS, CDR2 FNYEAQ. The CDR3 extends over 14 amino acids. V was shortened by 5 bases and J by 2 bases, with 12 bases between the two germline ends. CDR3 nucleotides: TGTGCCAGCAGCCAGGACGGCCCAAACACTGAAGCTTTCTTT. Amino acids: CASSQDGPNTEAFF.

J is TRBJ2-3 and V is TRBV7-2; D is unclear. This CDR3 has 13 residues. Germline CDR1 is SGHTA and CDR2 is FQGNSA. V shed 0 bases and J shed 3 bases, with 4 bases lying between them. The CDR3, as DNA: TGTGCCAGCAGCTTAGCGTCAACAGATACGCAGTATTTT. Its translation is CASSLASTDTQYF.

The rearrangement uses TRBV19 and TRBJ1-2; TRBD1 matches 7 bases. Germline CDR1 LNHDA, CDR2 SQIVND (reference sequence). After removal of 6 bases from V and 4 bases from J, the junction contained 8 bases not matched to a gene. The length of the CDR3 is 14 residues. The CDR3 DNA reads as TGTGCCAGTAGCCCCCAGGGGGTTGGCTATGGCTACACCTTC. The encoded protein is CASSPQGVGYGYTF. Drawing the rest from reference TRBV19 and TRBJ1-2, the complete variable domain is DGGITQSPKYLFRKEGQNVTLSCEQNLNHDAMYWYRQDPGQGLRLIYYSQIVNDFQKGDIAEGYSVSREKKESFPLTVTSAQKNPTAFYLCASSPQGVGYGYTFGSGTRLTVV.

The CDR3 region is CATSVEGGSDTQYF. DNA for the CDR3: TGTGCCACCAGTGTTGAAGGGGGTAGTGATACGCAGTATTTT. V and J are TRBV24-1 and TRBJ2-3; D might be TRBD1 (6 bases). V lost 5 bases, J lost 6 bases, and 14 bases lay in between. This CDR3 contains 14 residues. Germline V gives CDR1 KGHDR, CDR2 SFDVKD.

This sequence joins TRBV5-4 and TRBJ2-5; 9 nucleotides agree with TRBD1. The junction had 14 bases not matched to a gene; V was cut back by 0 bases and J by 5 bases. Germline lookup yields CDR1 SGHNT and CDR2 YYREEE (reference sequence). The CDR3 consists of 18 residues. The CDR3 loop is CASSLDLGTGGARETQYF. CDR3 nucleotides: TGTGCCAGCAGCTTGGATTTAGGAACAGGGGGCGCGAGGGAGACCCAGTACTTC.

This clone was seen just once. The chain couples TRBV18 to TRBJ2-3; 12 bases match TRBD1. In germline, CDR1 is KGHSH, CDR2 LQKENI. This CDR3 region has 16 residues. V shed 6 bases and J 7 bases; nucleotides not matched to a gene: 11. The CDR3 sequence: CASSPPGTGGAYTQYF. The CDR3 DNA sequence: TGTGCCAGCTCCCCCCCTGGGACAGGGGGCGCGTATACGCAGTATTTT.

V and J are TRBV28 and TRBJ2-7, with D maybe TRBD1 (6 bases). The CDR3 length is 15 residues. The V end was cut by 5 bases, the J end by 1 base, with 15 bases between. Germline CDR1 reads MDHEN; CDR2 reads SYDVKM. DNA of the CDR3: TGTGCCAGCAGTCCAGGGGATACCCAATCCTACGAGCAGTACTTC. Encoded protein: CASSPGDTQSYEQYF. The full variable domain, with the rest looked up from reference TRBV28 and TRBJ2-7, is DVKVTQSSRYLVKRTGEKVFLECVQDMDHENMFWYRQDPGLGLRLIYFSYDVKMKEKGDIPEGYSVSREKKERFSLILESASTNQTSMYLCASSPGDTQSYEQYFGPGTRLTVT.

V gene TRBV6-4 combines with J gene TRBJ2-2; D is unresolved. This CDR3 has 14 amino acids. Germline-derived CDR1 and CDR2 are MRHNA and SNTAGT. Trimming shortened V by 6 bases and J by 4 bases, and 12 bases separated the two germline ends. CDR3 in DNA: TGTGCCAGCAGCAATGAGGTGTTCACCGGGGAGCTGTTTTTT. It is translated as CASSNEVFTGELFF.

The chain is built from TRBV28 and TRBJ1-5; 7 bases line up with TRBD1. Germline V lookup: CDR1 MDHEN, CDR2 SYDVKM. J gave up 7 bases and V 3 bases, and 6 bases lay outside the gene matches. This CDR3 is 14 amino acids long. The CDR3: CASSFTGEGQPQHF. The CDR3 nucleotides are TGTGCCAGCAGTTTCACAGGGGAGGGCCAGCCCCAGCATTTT. Together with reference TRBV28 and TRBJ1-5, the CDR3 gives the full variable domain: DVKVTQSSRYLVKRTGEKVFLECVQDMDHENMFWYRQDPGLGLRLIYFSYDVKMKEKGDIPEGYSVSREKKERFSLILESASTNQTSMYLCASSFTGEGQPQHFGDGTRLSIL.

The chain combines TRBV5-4 with TRBJ2-1; D gene uncertain. Germline V lookup: CDR1 SGHNT, CDR2 YYREEE (reference sequence). V lost 5 bases and J lost 0, with 15 bases in between. The CDR3 has 16 amino acids. For the CDR3, the DNA is TGTGCCAGCAGGAGGAGCAATGATCCCTCCTACAATGAGCAGTTCTTC. The encoded protein is CASRRSNDPSYNEQFF.

This clone was counted only a few times. This chain connects TRBV5-6 to TRBJ2-1; TRBD2 matches 11 bases. The length of the CDR3 is 13 residues. V trimming: 0 bases; J trimming: 15 bases; junction bases outside the gene matches: 5. CDR1 SGHDT and CDR2 YYEEEE come from the germline V gene. The CDR3, as DNA: TGTGCCAGCAGCTTGGCACTAGCGGGAGTTTCGTTCTTC. Encoded protein: CASSLALAGVSFF.

This clone was seen just once. The genes are TRBV19 and TRBJ1-2; D may be TRBD1 (6 bases). In germline, CDR1 is LNHDA, CDR2 SQIVND (reference sequence). The CDR3 consists of 15 residues. V was trimmed by 7 bases and J by 0 bases, leaving 15 bases between them. Here the CDR3 reads CASIHRAASNYGYTF. CDR3 coding DNA: TGTGCCAGTATTCACAGGGCTGCCTCTAACTATGGCTACACCTTC.

The rearrangement links TRBV4-2 to TRBJ2-5, with D possibly being TRBD2 (5 bases). CDR1 is LGHNA and CDR2 is YNFKEQ in the germline V gene. V lost 0 bases and J 3 bases, leaving 11 bases between the germline ends. This CDR3 is built from 15 residues. The DNA of the CDR3 is TGTGCCAGCAGCCAAGACGGACTGAACGAAGAGACCCAGTACTTC. The encoded protein is CASSQDGLNEETQYF.

The chain combines TRBV18 with TRBJ1-5; D may be TRBD1 (5 bases). Germline values: CDR1 KGHSH, CDR2 LQKENI. V was trimmed by 6 bases and J by 6 bases, leaving 9 bases between them. This CDR3 has 12 residues. This CDR3 reads CASSPGGQPQHF. For the CDR3, the DNA is TGTGCCAGCTCGCCCGGGGGTCAGCCCCAGCATTTT.

The chain is built from TRBV5-8 and TRBJ1-2, with D hard to call. Trimming removed 2 bases from V and 6 bases from J, with 11 bases in between. The CDR3 has 13 amino acids. CDR1 and CDR2 from the germline V gene are SGHTS and YDEGEE. For the CDR3, the DNA is TGTGCCAGCAGCTTCCCCCCCGCAGATGGCTACACCTTC. Protein: CASSFPPADGYTF.

The chain carries TRBV27 and TRBJ1-5; D gene unclear. The germline V gene has CDR1 MNHEY and CDR2 SMNVEV (reference sequence). This CDR3 has 12 residues. V was cut by 8 bases and J by 3 bases, with 8 bases left in between. In DNA form, the CDR3 reads TGTGCCAGCGGGTTCAACAATCAGCCCCAGCATTTT. Its protein product is CASGFNNQPQHF.

The chain links TRBV10-3 to TRBJ2-7, with TRBD2 matching 13 bases. This CDR3 contains 14 residues. Unmatched junction bases numbered 4, after V lost 6 bases and J lost 5 bases. The germline gives CDR1 ENHRY, CDR2 SYGVKD. The chain's CDR3 is CAIRGLAGMDEQYF. The CDR3 DNA is TGTGCCATCAGGGGACTAGCGGGAATGGACGAGCAGTACTTC.

This clone was detected once. CDR3 DNA: TGTGCCAGCACCGGGAGTCGGGGGAACACTGAAGCTTTCTTT. Its translation: CASTGSRGNTEAFF. The V and J genes are TRBV2 and TRBJ1-1, with D unresolved. V dropped 7 bases and J dropped 1 base, with 13 bases sitting between them. The V gene's germline CDR1 is SNHLY and CDR2 FYNNEI. This CDR3 has 14 residues.

The V gene is TRBV7-9, the J gene TRBJ2-7, with 7 nucleotides matching TRBD1. V shed 4 bases, J shed 3 bases, and the junction held 3 bases outside the gene matches. CDR3 length: 13 amino acids. Per germline, CDR1 SEHNR and CDR2 FQNEAQ (reference sequence). Here the CDR3 DNA reads TGTGCCAGCAGCTCGGGACAGTACTACGAGCAGTACTTC. Translating it yields CASSSGQYYEQYF.

The chain combines TRBV24-1 with TRBJ1-5, with D unresolved. The V end lost 4 bases, the J end lost 0 bases, and 6 bases lay between the germline ends. The CDR3 loop spans 14 amino acids. Germline CDR1 reads KGHDR; CDR2 reads SFDVKD. This CDR3 is CATSESDSNQPQHF. The CDR3 bases are TGTGCCACCAGTGAGAGTGATAGCAATCAGCCCCAGCATTTT.

The CDR3 DNA is TGCGCCAGCAGCCAAGTCCCGTTCGCGCGGAAAAACATTCAGTACTTC. Translating gives CASSQVPFARKNIQYF. The gene calls are TRBV4-1 and TRBJ2-4; D remains unclear. From germline, CDR1 is MGHRA and CDR2 YSYEKL. CDR3 length: 16 residues. Trimming pared 1 base from V and 4 bases from J, leaving 14 bases between.

The chain uses TRBV7-2 and TRBJ2-1; 11 positions match TRBD2. There are 17 residues in the CDR3. The junction had 16 bases not matched to a gene; V was cut back by 7 bases and J by 8 bases. CDR1 is SGHTA, CDR2 FQGNSA, per germline. This CDR3 reads CASIPGSGLAARDEQFF. The CDR3 bases are TGTGCCAGCATCCCGGGCTCGGGACTAGCGGCTAGGGATGAGCAGTTCTTC. Complete variable domain (other parts from reference TRBV7-2 and TRBJ2-1): GAGVSQSPSNKVTEKGKDVELRCDPISGHTALYWYRQSLGQGLEFLIYFQGNSAPDKSGLPSDRFSAERTGGSVSTLTIQRTQQEDSAVYLCASIPGSGLAARDEQFFGPGTRLTVL.

The gene calls are TRBV24-1 and TRBJ2-1; a weak D match, TRBD1 (5 bases). Germline V gene data show CDR1 as KGHDR and CDR2 as SFDVKD. V gave up 4 bases and J gave up 0 bases, with 12 bases separating them. The CDR3 is 16 residues long. CDR3 in amino acids: CATSEDTASSYNEQFF. CDR3 sequence (DNA): TGTGCCACCAGTGAGGACACTGCGAGCTCCTACAATGAGCAGTTCTTC.

The chain links TRBV19 to TRBJ1-2, with a tentative D call TRBD1 (6 bases). Germline values: CDR1 LNHDA, CDR2 SQIVND (reference sequence). The CDR3 spans 13 residues. V gave up 7 bases and J gave up 1 base, with 10 bases separating them. The chain's CDR3 is CASNRAGNYGYTF. The CDR3 DNA follows: TGTGCCAGTAACAGGGCCGGTAACTATGGCTACACCTTC.

This chain connects TRBV30 to TRBJ2-7; TRBD2 matches at 10 bases. CDR1 and CDR2 from the germline V gene are GTSNPN and SVGIG (reference sequence). CDR3 size: 14 residues. Losses at the gene ends were 3 bases for V and 6 bases for J; bases not matched to a gene: 8. Written as DNA, the CDR3 is TGTGCCTGGAGGTCTAGCGGGGGACCGGGCGAGCAGTACTTC. Protein: CAWRSSGGPGEQYF.